This record looks at one T cell receptor beta chain sequence and its context. Its antigen remains unknown. The data are from a study of cytomegalovirus exposure and HLA in healthy donors. Broader study findings: Another analysis was done later, and it associated 16,951 TCR beta sequences with HLA alleles at 0.05 false discovery rate.

The V end lost 6 bases, the J end lost 5 bases, and 17 bases lay between the germline ends. CDR3 size: 14 residues. The germline CDR1 and CDR2 sequences are MNHEY and SVGAGI. Use of 60 Vbeta and 13 Jbeta primers characterized the PCR. Here immunoSEQ multiplex PCR was the method, and the copy in TCRdb shows in-frame clones only, minus some. This repertoire shows some 180,000 clones, around 80% found once; its top ten account for about 1.5%. Sequencing was done on a sample of PBMCs. The receptor was derived from a young man in good health and CMV-seronegative. The chain couples TRBV6-5 to TRBJ2-7; possible D gene TRBD1, 6 bases. The CDR3 bases are TGTGCCAGCAGAGCAGACAGGCTAAGGGACGAGCAGTACTTC. This codes for CASRADRLRDEQYF.